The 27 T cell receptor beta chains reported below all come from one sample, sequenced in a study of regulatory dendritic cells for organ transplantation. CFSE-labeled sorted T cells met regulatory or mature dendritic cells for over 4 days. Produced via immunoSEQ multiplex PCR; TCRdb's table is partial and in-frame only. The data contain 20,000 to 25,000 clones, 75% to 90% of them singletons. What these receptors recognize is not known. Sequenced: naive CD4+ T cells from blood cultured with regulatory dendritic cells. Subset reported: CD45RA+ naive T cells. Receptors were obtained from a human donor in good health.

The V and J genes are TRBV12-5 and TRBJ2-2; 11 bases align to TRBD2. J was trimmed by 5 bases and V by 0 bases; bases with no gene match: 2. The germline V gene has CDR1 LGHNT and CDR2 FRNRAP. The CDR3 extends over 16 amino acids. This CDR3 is CASGLVRTSGTGELFF. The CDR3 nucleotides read TGTGCTAGTGGTTTGGTACGGACTAGCGGGACCGGGGAGCTGTTTTTT.

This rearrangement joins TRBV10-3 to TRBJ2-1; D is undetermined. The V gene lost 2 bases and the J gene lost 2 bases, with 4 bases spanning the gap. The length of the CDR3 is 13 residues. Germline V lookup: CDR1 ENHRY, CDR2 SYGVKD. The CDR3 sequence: CAISEEAYNEQFF. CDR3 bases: TGTGCCATCAGTGAGGAAGCCTACAATGAGCAGTTCTTC.

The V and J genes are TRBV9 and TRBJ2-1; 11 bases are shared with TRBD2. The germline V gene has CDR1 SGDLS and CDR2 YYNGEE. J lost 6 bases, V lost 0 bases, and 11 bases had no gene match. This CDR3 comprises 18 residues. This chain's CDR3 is CASSVVVSSGGLGNEQFF. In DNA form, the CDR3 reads TGTGCCAGCAGCGTAGTTGTATCTAGCGGGGGGTTGGGCAATGAGCAGTTCTTC.

The CDR3 region is CASSRKQGKASEQYF. CDR3 nucleotides: TGCGCCAGCAGCCGGAAACAGGGTAAGGCGAGCGAGCAGTACTTC. The V and J genes are TRBV5-1 and TRBJ2-5, with D tentatively TRBD1 (6 bases). The J call may be mistaken, given a closer DNA end match to TRBJ2-7. The CDR3 contains 15 residues. The germline V gene encodes CDR1 SGHRS and CDR2 YFSETQ.

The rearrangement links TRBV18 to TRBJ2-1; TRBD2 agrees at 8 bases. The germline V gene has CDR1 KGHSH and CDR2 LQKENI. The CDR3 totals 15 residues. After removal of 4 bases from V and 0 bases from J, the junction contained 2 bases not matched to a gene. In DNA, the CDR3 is TGTGCCAGCTCACGACTAGCGAGCTCCTACAATGAGCAGTTCTTC. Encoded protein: CASSRLASSYNEQFF.

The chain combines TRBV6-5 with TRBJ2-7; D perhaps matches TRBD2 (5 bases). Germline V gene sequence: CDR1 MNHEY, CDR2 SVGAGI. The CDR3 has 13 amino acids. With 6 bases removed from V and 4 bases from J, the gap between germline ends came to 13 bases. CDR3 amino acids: CASSRADLYEQYF. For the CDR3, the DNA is TGTGCCAGCAGCCGAGCGGATCTTTACGAGCAGTACTTC.

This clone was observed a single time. As DNA, the CDR3 is TGCGCCAGCAGAGACCAACGGACAGATGAAAACATTCAGTACTTC. Translating gives CASRDQRTDENIQYF. The chain has TRBV5-1 and TRBJ2-4, with D perhaps matching TRBD1 (6 bases). The germline V and J ends were trimmed by 5 bases and 5 bases, with 17 bases remaining between them. This CDR3 has 15 residues. CDR1 and CDR2 (germline): SGHRS, YFSETQ.

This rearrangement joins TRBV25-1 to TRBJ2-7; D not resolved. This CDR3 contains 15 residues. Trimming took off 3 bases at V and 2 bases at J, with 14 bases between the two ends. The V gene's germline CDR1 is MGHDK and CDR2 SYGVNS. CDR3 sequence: CASSETGRSTYEQYF. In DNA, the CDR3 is TGTGCCAGCAGTGAGACCGGCAGGTCCACCTACGAGCAGTACTTC.

This CDR3 reads CAWRGEETQYF. DNA of the CDR3: TGTGCCTGGAGAGGTGAAGAGACCCAGTACTTC. The chain employs TRBV30 and TRBJ2-5; no clear D gene. Trimming shortened V by 3 bases and J by 3 bases, and 5 bases separated the two germline ends. CDR1 GTSNPN and CDR2 SVGIG come from the germline V gene (reference sequence). This CDR3 comprises 11 residues.

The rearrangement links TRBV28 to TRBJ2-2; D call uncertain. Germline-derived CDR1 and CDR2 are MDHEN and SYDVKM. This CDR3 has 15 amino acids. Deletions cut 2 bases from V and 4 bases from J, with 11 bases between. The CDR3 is CASSLAWVATGELFF. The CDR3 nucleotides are TGTGCCAGCAGTTTAGCCTGGGTAGCCACCGGGGAGCTGTTTTTT. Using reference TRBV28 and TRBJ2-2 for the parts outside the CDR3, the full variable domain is DVKVTQSSRYLVKRTGEKVFLECVQDMDHENMFWYRQDPGLGLRLIYFSYDVKMKEKGDIPEGYSVSREKKERFSLILESASTNQTSMYLCASSLAWVATGELFFGEGSRLTVL.

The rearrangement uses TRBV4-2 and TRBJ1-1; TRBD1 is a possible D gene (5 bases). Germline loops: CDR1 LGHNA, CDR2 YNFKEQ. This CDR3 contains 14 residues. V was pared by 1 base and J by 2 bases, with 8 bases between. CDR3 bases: TGTGCCAGCAGCCAAGCGCAGGGAAACACTGAAGCTTTCTTT. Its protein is CASSQAQGNTEAFF.

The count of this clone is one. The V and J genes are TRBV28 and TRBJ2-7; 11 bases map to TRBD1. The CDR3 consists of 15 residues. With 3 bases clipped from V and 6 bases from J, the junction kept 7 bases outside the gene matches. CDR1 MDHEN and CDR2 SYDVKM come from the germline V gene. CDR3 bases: TGTGCCAGCAGTTTCGCCGGGACAGGGGGTGCCGAGCAGTACTTC. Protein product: CASSFAGTGGAEQYF.

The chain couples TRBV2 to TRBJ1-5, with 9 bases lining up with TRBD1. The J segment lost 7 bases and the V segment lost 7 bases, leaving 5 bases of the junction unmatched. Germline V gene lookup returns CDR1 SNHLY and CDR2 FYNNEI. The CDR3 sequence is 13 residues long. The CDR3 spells CASKGQGRQPQHF. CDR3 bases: TGTGCCAGCAAAGGACAGGGGCGGCAGCCCCAGCATTTT.

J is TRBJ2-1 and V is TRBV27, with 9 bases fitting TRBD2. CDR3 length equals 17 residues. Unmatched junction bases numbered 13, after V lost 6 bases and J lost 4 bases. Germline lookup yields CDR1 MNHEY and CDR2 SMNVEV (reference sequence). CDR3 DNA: TGTGCCAGCAGCACCTCACTAGCGGGCCGGATATACAATGAGCAGTTCTTC. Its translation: CASSTSLAGRIYNEQFF.

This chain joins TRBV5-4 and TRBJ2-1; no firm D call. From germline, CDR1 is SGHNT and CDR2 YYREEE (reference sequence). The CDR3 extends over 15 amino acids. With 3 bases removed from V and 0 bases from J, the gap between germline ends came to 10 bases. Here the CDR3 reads CASSSPTGSYNEQFF. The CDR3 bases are TGTGCCAGCAGCTCCCCGACCGGCTCCTACAATGAGCAGTTCTTC.

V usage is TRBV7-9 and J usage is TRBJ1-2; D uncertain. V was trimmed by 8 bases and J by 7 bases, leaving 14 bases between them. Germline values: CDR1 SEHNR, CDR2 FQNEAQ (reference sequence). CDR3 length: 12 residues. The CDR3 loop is CASQEGPAGYTF. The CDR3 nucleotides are TGTGCCAGCCAGGAGGGTCCAGCTGGCTACACCTTC.

In DNA form, the CDR3 reads TGTGCCAGCGCCCCGGGGGGTGGGGTCTACGAGCAGTACTTC. Its translation: CASAPGGGVYEQYF. The V gene is TRBV9, the J gene TRBJ2-7; 7 bases match TRBD2. Germline assignment: CDR1 SGDLS and CDR2 YYNGEE. The CDR3 covers 14 residues. The V segment lost 7 bases and the J segment 3 bases; nucleotides outside the gene matches: 10.

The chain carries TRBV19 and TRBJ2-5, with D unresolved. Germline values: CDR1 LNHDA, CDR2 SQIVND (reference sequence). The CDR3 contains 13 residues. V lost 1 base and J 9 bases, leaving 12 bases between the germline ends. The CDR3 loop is CASSIVPGLAQYF. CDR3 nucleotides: TGTGCCAGTAGTATAGTCCCGGGTCTGGCCCAGTACTTC.

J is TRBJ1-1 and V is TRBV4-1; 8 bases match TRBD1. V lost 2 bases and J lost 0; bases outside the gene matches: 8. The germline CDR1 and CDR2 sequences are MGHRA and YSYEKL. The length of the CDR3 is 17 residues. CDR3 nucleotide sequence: TGCGCCAGCAGCCAACCGACAGGGGCCGGAATGAACACTGAAGCTTTCTTT. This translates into CASSQPTGAGMNTEAFF.

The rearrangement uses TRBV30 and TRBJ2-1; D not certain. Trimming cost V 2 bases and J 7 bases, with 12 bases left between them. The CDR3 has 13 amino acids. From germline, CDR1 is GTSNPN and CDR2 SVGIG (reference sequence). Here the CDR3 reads CAWSPTLWNEQFF. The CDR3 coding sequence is TGTGCCTGGAGTCCTACTCTATGGAATGAGCAGTTCTTC.

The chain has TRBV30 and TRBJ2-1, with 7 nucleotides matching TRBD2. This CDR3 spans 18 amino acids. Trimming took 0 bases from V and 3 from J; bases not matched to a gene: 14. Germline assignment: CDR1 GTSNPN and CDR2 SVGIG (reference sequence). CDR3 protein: CAWSVLRLAGVLYNEQFF. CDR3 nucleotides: TGTGCCTGGAGTGTACTTCGTCTGGCGGGAGTACTCTACAATGAGCAGTTCTTC.

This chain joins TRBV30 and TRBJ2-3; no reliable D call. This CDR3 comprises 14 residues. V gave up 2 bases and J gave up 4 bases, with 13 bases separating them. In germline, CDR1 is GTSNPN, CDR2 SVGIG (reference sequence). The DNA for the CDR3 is TGTGCCTGGAGTCCCCTTGGCTTCGCAGATACGCAGTATTTT. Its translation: CAWSPLGFADTQYF. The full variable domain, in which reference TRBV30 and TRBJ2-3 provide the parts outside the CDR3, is SQTIHQWPATLVQPVGSPLSLECTVEGTSNPNLYWYRQAAGRGLQLLFYSVGIGQISSEVPQNLSASRPQDRQFILSSKKLLLSDSGFYLCAWSPLGFADTQYFGPGTRLTVL.

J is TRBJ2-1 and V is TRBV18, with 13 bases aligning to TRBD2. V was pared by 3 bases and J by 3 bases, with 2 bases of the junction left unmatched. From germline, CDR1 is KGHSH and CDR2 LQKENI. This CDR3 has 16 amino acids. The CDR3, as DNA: TGTGCCAGCTCACCGGGACTAGCGGGGAACTACAATGAGCAGTTCTTC. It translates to CASSPGLAGNYNEQFF.

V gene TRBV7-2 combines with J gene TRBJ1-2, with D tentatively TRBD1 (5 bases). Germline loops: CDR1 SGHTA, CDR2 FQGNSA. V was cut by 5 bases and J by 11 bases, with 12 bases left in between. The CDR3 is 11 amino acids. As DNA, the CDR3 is TGTGCCAGCAGCCCCGGGACGGGGTACACCTTC. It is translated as CASSPGTGYTF. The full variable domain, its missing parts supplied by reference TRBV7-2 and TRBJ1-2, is GAGVSQSPSNKVTEKGKDVELRCDPISGHTALYWYRQSLGQGLEFLIYFQGNSAPDKSGLPSDRFSAERTGGSVSTLTIQRTQQEDSAVYLCASSPGTGYTFGSGTRLTVV.

The CDR3 region is CASSQSGTPPYEQYF. The CDR3, as DNA: TGTGCCAGCAGCCAATCCGGGACCCCACCCTACGAGCAGTACTTC. The genes are TRBV14 and TRBJ2-7; perhaps D is TRBD1 or TRBD2 (5 bases each). The CDR3 totals 15 residues. Germline CDR1 and CDR2: SGHDN and FVKESK. V lost 2 bases, J lost 2 bases, and 13 bases lay in between.

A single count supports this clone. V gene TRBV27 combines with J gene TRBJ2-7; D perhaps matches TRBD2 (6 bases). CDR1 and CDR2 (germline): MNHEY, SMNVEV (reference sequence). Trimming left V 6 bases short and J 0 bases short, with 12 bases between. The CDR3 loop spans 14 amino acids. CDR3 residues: CASSRDSPSYEQYF. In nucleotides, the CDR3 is TGTGCCAGCAGCCGGGACTCTCCCTCCTACGAGCAGTACTTC.

CDR3 amino acids: CASSLSAGRTSPLHF. DNA for the CDR3: TGTGCCAGCAGCTTGTCTGCAGGGAGGACTTCACCCCTCCACTTT. This chain links TRBV5-4 with TRBJ1-6; tentatively, D is TRBD1 (5 bases). Per germline, CDR1 SGHNT and CDR2 YYREEE (reference sequence). The CDR3 length is 15 residues. Trimming took 1 base from V and 9 from J, leaving 14 bases between them.